A selection of T cell receptor beta chains follows, all from one sample in a study of vaccination and CD4 T cells after COVID-19. These receptors have no known antigen. TCRdb passed the PCR reads through MiXCR, listing each CDR3 protein once. Among about 20,000 distinct CDR3 sequences listed, roughly 51% were seen once. Sequencing used CD4+ T cells from blood, cultured in vitro. These receptor sequences come from a human donor who had recovered from COVID-19. Both conserved end residues are part of each CDR3. A D gene is named only where the DNA matches it firmly. Rows may omit the clone size; those that give it use once, few, many or a size class.

j_gene: TRBJ1-1; d_gene: NA; abundance: few; v_gene: TRBV10-3; CDR3aa: CAISESPQIEAFF; CDR3nt: TGTGCCATCAGTGAAAGTCCCCAGATTGAAGCTTTCTTT
j_gene: TRBJ1-3; d_gene: NA; abundance: NA; v_gene: TRBV5-1; CDR3aa: CASRGHALSGNTIYF; CDR3nt: TGCGCCAGCAGGGGACACGCATTGTCTGGAAACACCATATATTTT
j_gene: TRBJ1-2; d_gene: TRBD1; abundance: few; v_gene: TRBV6-1; CDR3aa: CASSEYLTGVRYGYTF; CDR3nt: TGTGCCAGCAGTGAATATCTAACAGGGGTTAGGTATGGCTACACCTTC
j_gene: TRBJ2-7; d_gene: TRBD1; abundance: NA; v_gene: TRBV27; CDR3aa: CASSFGTGAKNEQYF; CDR3nt: TGTGCCAGCAGTTTCGGGACAGGGGCAAAGAACGAGCAGTACTTC
j_gene: TRBJ1-1; d_gene: NA; abundance: medium-sized; v_gene: TRBV15; CDR3aa: CATSRASSTEAFF; CDR3nt: TGTGCCACCAGCAGGGCCAGCTCGACTGAAGCTTTCTTT
j_gene: TRBJ2-3; d_gene: TRBD1; abundance: few; v_gene: TRBV7-2; CDR3aa: CASSPRTGPEDTQYF; CDR3nt: TGTGCCAGCAGCCCTCGGACAGGACCCGAAGATACGCAGTATTTT
j_gene: TRBJ2-3; d_gene: NA; abundance: NA; v_gene: TRBV21-1; CDR3aa: CASSKEPASTDTQYF; CDR3nt: TGTGCCAGCAGCAAAGAGCCTGCCAGCACAGATACGCAGTATTTT
j_gene: TRBJ2-3; d_gene: NA; abundance: few; v_gene: TRBV27; CDR3aa: CASSRNPQNQMTQYF; CDR3nt: TGTGCCAGCAGTCGTAATCCCCAAAACCAGATGACGCAGTATTTT
j_gene: TRBJ1-1; d_gene: NA; abundance: NA; v_gene: TRBV2; CDR3aa: CASWKNTEAFF; CDR3nt: TGTGCCAGCTGGAAGAACACTGAAGCTTTCTTT
j_gene: TRBJ1-2; d_gene: TRBD1; abundance: NA; v_gene: TRBV7-2; CDR3aa: CASSLALGTGEGYTF; CDR3nt: TGTGCCAGCAGCTTAGCCCTTGGGACAGGGGAGGGCTACACCTTC
j_gene: TRBJ1-6; d_gene: TRBD1; abundance: few; v_gene: TRBV6-1; CDR3aa: CASSTTGDNSPLHF; CDR3nt: TGTGCCAGCAGTACGACAGGGGACAATTCACCCCTCCACTTT
j_gene: TRBJ2-3; d_gene: NA; abundance: NA; v_gene: TRBV7-2; CDR3aa: CASSLVQNTDTQYF; CDR3nt: TGTGCCAGCAGCTTAGTACAGAACACAGATACGCAGTATTTT
j_gene: TRBJ2-6; d_gene: NA; abundance: NA; v_gene: TRBV6-1; CDR3aa: CASSELPQASGANVLTF; CDR3nt: TGTGCCAGCAGTGAACTGCCACAGGCCTCTGGGGCCAACGTCCTGACTTTC
j_gene: TRBJ1-2; d_gene: TRBD1; abundance: NA; v_gene: TRBV6-1; CDR3aa: CASSEASGGAGYGYTF; CDR3nt: TGTGCCAGCAGTGAAGCGTCAGGGGGCGCCGGCTATGGCTACACCTTC
j_gene: TRBJ2-7; d_gene: TRBD1; abundance: NA; v_gene: TRBV19; CDR3aa: CASSPQSVQGAYEQYF; CDR3nt: TGTGCCAGTAGCCCCCAATCGGTGCAGGGGGCCTACGAGCAGTACTTC
j_gene: TRBJ1-1; d_gene: NA; abundance: NA; v_gene: TRBV11-2; CDR3aa: CASSQDQGGTEAFF; CDR3nt: TGTGCCAGCAGCCAGGACCAAGGGGGCACTGAAGCTTTCTTT
j_gene: TRBJ1-2; d_gene: NA; abundance: NA; v_gene: TRBV21-1; CDR3aa: CASSKNLRNYGYTF; CDR3nt: TGTGCCAGCAGCAAAAACCTTCGTAACTATGGCTACACCTTC
j_gene: TRBJ1-2; d_gene: NA; abundance: NA; v_gene: TRBV29-1; CDR3aa: CSAQPGEGTYGYTF; CDR3nt: TGCAGCGCCCAGCCGGGTGAGGGGACATACGGCTACACCTTC
j_gene: TRBJ1-5; d_gene: NA; abundance: NA; v_gene: TRBV20-1; CDR3aa: CSASGEFGGQPQHF; CDR3nt: TGCAGTGCTAGCGGGGAGTTTGGAGGTCAGCCCCAGCATTTT
j_gene: TRBJ1-5; d_gene: NA; abundance: NA; v_gene: TRBV2; CDR3aa: CASSPDRSPNQPQHF; CDR3nt: TGTGCCAGCAGCCCCGACAGGTCTCCCAATCAGCCCCAGCATTTT
j_gene: TRBJ1-3; d_gene: NA; abundance: few; v_gene: TRBV7-9; CDR3aa: CASSLSGGTTIYF; CDR3nt: TGTGCCAGCAGCTTATCAGGTGGAACCACCATATATTTT
j_gene: TRBJ1-2; d_gene: NA; abundance: NA; v_gene: TRBV6-2/TRBV6-3; CDR3aa: CASREKNYGYTF; CDR3nt: TGTGCCAGCAGGGAGAAAAACTATGGCTACACCTTC
j_gene: TRBJ2-1; d_gene: TRBD2; abundance: NA; v_gene: TRBV24-1; CDR3aa: CATSDLGSGRVNEQFF; CDR3nt: TGTGCCACCAGTGATTTGGGTAGCGGGAGGGTCAATGAGCAGTTCTTC
j_gene: TRBJ2-7; d_gene: TRBD1; abundance: NA; v_gene: TRBV11-1; CDR3aa: CASSWDRGGPYEQYF; CDR3nt: TGTGCCAGCAGCTGGGACAGGGGGGGACCCTACGAGCAGTACTTC
j_gene: TRBJ1-2; d_gene: NA; abundance: NA; v_gene: TRBV28; CDR3aa: CASSSAGAGRYGYTF; CDR3nt: TGTGCCAGCAGTTCCGCCGGCGCAGGGCGCTATGGCTACACCTTC
j_gene: TRBJ2-5; d_gene: NA; abundance: few; v_gene: TRBV20-1; CDR3aa: CSARGTSETQYF; CDR3nt: TGCAGTGCTAGGGGCACCTCAGAGACCCAGTACTTC
j_gene: TRBJ1-2; d_gene: NA; abundance: few; v_gene: TRBV19; CDR3aa: CASRLQGGGYTF; CDR3nt: TGTGCCAGTAGGTTACAGGGAGGCGGCTACACCTTC
j_gene: TRBJ1-6; d_gene: NA; abundance: few; v_gene: TRBV6-2/TRBV6-3; CDR3aa: CASSPGSGNSPLHF; CDR3nt: TGTGCCAGCAGCCCAGGCTCAGGGAATTCACCCCTCCACTTT
j_gene: TRBJ2-1; d_gene: TRBD2; abundance: NA; v_gene: TRBV7-3; CDR3aa: CASSIQRDYEQFF; CDR3nt: TGTGCCAGCAGCATCCAGCGGGATTATGAGCAGTTCTTC
j_gene: TRBJ1-2; d_gene: NA; abundance: NA; v_gene: TRBV15; CDR3aa: CATSRDLEGTLYGYTF; CDR3nt: TGTGCCACCAGCAGAGATCTAGAGGGGACACTCTATGGCTACACCTTC
j_gene: TRBJ2-5; d_gene: TRBD1; abundance: NA; v_gene: TRBV2; CDR3aa: CAVQGDQMETQYF; CDR3nt: TGTGCCGTGCAGGGGGATCAGATGGAGACCCAGTACTTC
j_gene: TRBJ2-2; d_gene: TRBD2; abundance: NA; v_gene: TRBV6-1; CDR3aa: CASQRERDGELFF; CDR3nt: TGTGCCAGCCAGCGGGAGAGGGACGGGGAGCTGTTTTTT
j_gene: TRBJ1-6; d_gene: NA; abundance: few; v_gene: TRBV21-1; CDR3aa: CASKEEGGQTNSPLHF; CDR3nt: TGTGCCAGCAAGGAGGAGGGGGGACAGACAAATTCACCCCTCCACTTT
j_gene: TRBJ1-2; d_gene: TRBD1; abundance: NA; v_gene: TRBV5-1; CDR3aa: CASSLGTGTNYGYTF; CDR3nt: TGCGCCAGCAGCTTGGGGACAGGAACCAACTATGGCTACACCTTC
j_gene: TRBJ1-2; d_gene: NA; abundance: NA; v_gene: TRBV20-1; CDR3aa: CSAPPAGVYGYTF; CDR3nt: TGCAGTGCTCCCCCCGCGGGCGTCTATGGCTACACCTTC
j_gene: TRBJ2-3; d_gene: NA; abundance: once; v_gene: TRBV24-1; CDR3aa: CATKQADTQYF; CDR3nt: TGTGCCACAAAGCAGGCAGATACGCAGTATTTT
j_gene: TRBJ1-1; d_gene: TRBD1; abundance: NA; v_gene: TRBV30; CDR3aa: CAWRGTGYTEAFF; CDR3nt: TGTGCCTGGAGGGGGACAGGGTACACTGAAGCTTTCTTT
j_gene: TRBJ1-1; d_gene: NA; abundance: NA; v_gene: TRBV11-3; CDR3aa: CASSLSRLNTEAFF; CDR3nt: TGTGCCAGCAGCTTAAGTAGGCTGAACACTGAAGCTTTCTTT
j_gene: TRBJ2-3; d_gene: NA; abundance: NA; v_gene: TRBV11-2; CDR3aa: CASSFLPGPDTQYF; CDR3nt: TGTGCCAGCAGCTTCTTACCGGGACCTGATACGCAGTATTTT
j_gene: TRBJ1-2; d_gene: NA; abundance: NA; v_gene: TRBV7-2; CDR3aa: CASSEEQRYGYTF; CDR3nt: TGTGCCAGCAGCGAAGAACAGCGCTATGGCTACACCTTC
j_gene: TRBJ2-3; d_gene: NA; abundance: once; v_gene: TRBV20-1; CDR3aa: CSAPATRTDTQYF; CDR3nt: TGCAGTGCTCCTGCTACCCGCACAGATACGCAGTATTTT
j_gene: TRBJ2-1; d_gene: TRBD2; abundance: NA; v_gene: TRBV20-1; CDR3aa: CSPGLAVGNEQFF; CDR3nt: TGCAGCCCTGGACTAGCGGTCGGTAATGAGCAGTTCTTC
j_gene: TRBJ1-6; d_gene: TRBD1; abundance: NA; v_gene: TRBV5-5; CDR3aa: CASSLRAGQKNSPLHF; CDR3nt: TGTGCCAGCAGCTTAAGAGCGGGACAGAAGAATTCACCCCTCCACTTT